This TCR beta chain was profiled in a study of shared clonotypes between healthy human individuals. As to this clone: This CDR3 is also generated by other DNA sequences in the sample.

The germline V gene has CDR1 SGHRS and CDR2 YFSETQ. V trimming: 4 bases; J trimming: 2 bases; junction bases outside the gene matches: 5. CDR3 size: 14 residues. Libraries were prepared by immunoSEQ multiplex PCR; TCRdb keeps only in-frame clonotypes and omits some of them. The data contain roughly 2.5 million clones, approximately 94% of them singletons. The V call is TRBV5-1, the J call TRBJ2-7, with 8 positions matching TRBD2. This TCR was sampled from a man aged 18 to 29 in good health. The sample taken for sequencing was naive CD4+ T cells sorted from blood. As to subset: CD45RA+ positively selected. CDR3: CASSLDSGAYEQYF. Here the CDR3 DNA reads TGCGCCAGCAGCCTTGATAGCGGGGCCTACGAGCAGTACTTC.